The 18 T cell receptor beta chains in this list originate from one sample, sequenced in a study of preoperative IRX-2 immunotherapy in early breast cancer. Only in-frame clones appear in the TCRdb table, and some are missing; sequencing was by immunoSEQ multiplex PCR. The sample holds 32,000 or so clones, around 86% seen once. As for treatment: preoperative locoregional IRX-2 cytokine immunotherapy. Sample: lymph node tissue, taken from a patient treated with IRX-2 immunotherapy. Every receptor here comes from a human donor with breast cancer.

The rearrangement joins TRBV9 to TRBJ2-5; 8 bases agree with TRBD1. Germline CDR1 reads SGDLS; CDR2 reads YYNGEE. V shed 5 bases, J shed 3 bases, and the junction held 3 bases outside the gene matches. The CDR3 loop spans 13 amino acids. CDR3 sequence reads: CASSLTGEETQYF. The CDR3 DNA reads as TGTGCCAGCAGTTTGACAGGGGAAGAGACCCAGTACTTC.

V usage is TRBV18 and J usage is TRBJ1-1, with D unresolved. The CDR3 spans 12 residues. V dropped 3 bases and J dropped 5 bases, with 7 bases sitting between them. Germline V gives CDR1 KGHSH, CDR2 LQKENI. The CDR3 DNA follows: TGTGCCAGCTCACCTGGCAGGACTGAAGCTTTCTTT. It translates to CASSPGRTEAFF.

This chain uses TRBV28 with TRBJ1-5; 7 bases line up with TRBD1. CDR3 length: 15 amino acids. Germline CDR1 MDHEN, CDR2 SYDVKM. Trimming took 1 base from V and 5 from J; bases not matched to a gene: 5. The CDR3 DNA follows: TGTGCCAGCAGTTTATTAACAGGGGTCCATCAGCCCCAGCATTTT. As protein: CASSLLTGVHQPQHF.

For this clone: Sequence at one end of the junction differs from germline and may be a read error. The CDR3 sequence is CASSEESSGSSGELFF. The CDR3 nucleotides are TGTGCCAGCAGCGAAGAGTCTAGCGGGAGCTCCGGGGAGCTGTTTTTT. The rearrangement joins TRBV2 to TRBJ2-2; 10 nucleotides line up with TRBD2. CDR1 is SNHLY and CDR2 is FYNNEI in the germline V gene. The CDR3 consists of 16 residues.

The chain recombines TRBV6-8 with TRBJ1-4; the D gene is possibly TRBD1 (6 bases). Per germline, CDR1 MNHGY and CDR2 SAAAGT. The CDR3 extends over 15 amino acids. V was pared by 2 bases and J by 10 bases, with 17 bases between. The CDR3 bases are TGTGCCAGCAGTTACCTCAGGGGCTGGGATGGAAAACTGTTTTTT. This codes for CASSYLRGWDGKLFF.

This chain links TRBV29-1 with TRBJ2-5, with 14 bases fitting TRBD2. CDR1 is SQVTM, CDR2 ANQGSEA, per germline. V shed 6 bases and J 4 bases; nucleotides not matched to a gene: 1. The CDR3 totals 13 residues. The chain's CDR3 is CSVGTSGRETQYF. As DNA, the CDR3 is TGCAGCGTGGGGACTAGCGGGAGAGAGACCCAGTACTTC.

The gene calls are TRBV28 and TRBJ2-1, with 9 nucleotides matching TRBD2. This CDR3 region has 16 residues. After removal of 5 bases from V and 3 bases from J, the junction contained 8 bases not matched to a gene. The germline gives CDR1 MDHEN, CDR2 SYDVKM. The DNA for the CDR3 is TGTGCCAGCAGTAGCCCCCTAGCGGGATACTACAATGAGCAGTTCTTC. It specifies CASSSPLAGYYNEQFF.

The gene calls are TRBV19 and TRBJ1-2; unclear D gene. Germline V CDR1 and CDR2: LNHDA, SQIVND (reference sequence). This CDR3 contains 12 residues. With 4 bases removed from V and 2 bases from J, the gap between germline ends came to 5 bases. The chain's CDR3 is CASSSINYGYTF. The CDR3 DNA sequence: TGTGCCAGTAGTAGTATAAACTATGGCTACACCTTC.

The chain combines TRBV6-8 with TRBJ2-1; tentative D call: TRBD2 (5 bases). V dropped 7 bases and J dropped 10 bases, with 14 bases sitting between them. Germline V lookup: CDR1 MNHGY, CDR2 SAAAGT. There are 12 residues in the CDR3. CDR3 bases: TGTGCCAGCATCGGAGGTCCGGGGGAGCAGTTCTTC. Residues: CASIGGPGEQFF.

Only a few counts were recorded for this clone. The rearrangement links TRBV18 to TRBJ2-1; 13 nucleotides agree with TRBD2. With V trimmed by 6 bases and J by 7 bases, 3 bases remained unmatched. The CDR3 sequence is 14 residues long. Germline V gene sequence: CDR1 KGHSH, CDR2 LQKENI. DNA for the CDR3: TGTGCCAGCTCGGGGACTAGCGGGGTGAATGAGCAGTTCTTC. It specifies CASSGTSGVNEQFF.

This sequence joins TRBV18 and TRBJ2-3; D uncertain. The CDR3 loop spans 15 amino acids. Germline V gene sequence: CDR1 KGHSH, CDR2 LQKENI. The V gene lost 0 bases and the J gene lost 8 bases, with 15 bases spanning the gap. As DNA, the CDR3 is TGTGCCAGCTCACCACCCGGCCAGAGTCCCAGTACGCAGTATTTT. Amino acids: CASSPPGQSPSTQYF. Looking up the rest from reference TRBV18 and TRBJ2-3 gives the full variable domain: NAGVMQNPRHLVRRRGQEARLRCSPMKGHSHVYWYRQLPEEGLKFMVYLQKENIIDESGMPKERFSAEFPKEGPSILRIQQVVRGDSAAYFCASSPPGQSPSTQYFGPGTRLTVL.

V is TRBV7-5 and J is TRBJ2-1; the DNA was not used to check the table's D call, TRBD2. TRBV7-5 is a pseudogene segment. This CDR3 is built from 15 residues. In DNA form, the CDR3 reads TGTGCCAGCAGCTTAAGGAGCGGGAGATCATATGAGCAGTTCTTC. Its translation: CASSLRSGRSYEQFF.

The chain has TRBV28 and TRBJ2-7, with 7 bases lining up with TRBD1. Per germline, CDR1 MDHEN and CDR2 SYDVKM. The length of the CDR3 is 14 residues. V lost 7 bases, J lost 4 bases, and 10 bases stayed unmatched. The CDR3 bases are TGTGCCAGCAATAGACCGGGACAGACGTACGAGCAGTACTTC. It yields the protein CASNRPGQTYEQYF.

This clone was counted a single time. The rearrangement uses TRBV15 and TRBJ1-2, with 9 bases fitting TRBD1. Germline CDR1 LNHNV, CDR2 YYDKDF (reference sequence). CDR3 size: 15 residues. V lost 1 base, J lost 7 bases, and 7 bases stayed unmatched. This CDR3 reads CATSRGDREVGGYTF. CDR3 DNA: TGTGCCACCAGCAGAGGGGACAGGGAAGTTGGTGGCTACACCTTC.

The chain has TRBV29-1 and TRBJ2-4, with 8 bases identical to TRBD1. V was pared by 7 bases and J by 8 bases, with 10 bases of the junction left unmatched. The CDR3 consists of 13 residues. In germline, CDR1 is SQVTM, CDR2 ANQGSEA. The CDR3: CSAMTGVLHIQYF. In DNA, the CDR3 is TGCAGCGCCATGACAGGGGTGTTGCACATTCAGTACTTC.

The V call is TRBV18, the J call TRBJ2-1; the match to TRBD2 covers 8 bases. The CDR3 is made up of 15 amino acids. The germline gives CDR1 KGHSH, CDR2 LQKENI. The ends lost 3 bases at V and 4 bases at J; junction bases unmatched: 5. Here the CDR3 DNA reads TGTGCCAGCTCACCGGCGACTAGCGTATACAATGAGCAGTTCTTC. Its protein product is CASSPATSVYNEQFF.

About this clone: The missing conserved phenylalanine or tryptophan at the end of this CDR3 makes a read error likely. No DNA is shown, since the ends of the CDR3 on it are uncertain; the CDR3 is the one TCRdb lists. The J gene is TRBJ1-1, the V gene TRBV30; the D call of TRBD1 is as the table states it, not checked on the DNA. The length of the CDR3 is 12 amino acids, counting both ends. The germline CDR1 and CDR2 sequences are GTSNPN and SVGIG (reference sequence). CDR3 loop: CAWSAGSGHPLV.

This clone was detected only once. This sequence joins TRBV6-1 and TRBJ1-6; 12 bases are shared with TRBD1. Trimming took 0 bases from V and 9 from J; bases not matched to a gene: 3. CDR1 and CDR2 from the germline V gene are MNHNS and SASEGT. This CDR3 contains 16 residues. DNA of the CDR3: TGTGCCAGCAGTGAAGCGGGGACAGGGGGCACTTCACCCCTCCACTTT. It encodes CASSEAGTGGTSPLHF.